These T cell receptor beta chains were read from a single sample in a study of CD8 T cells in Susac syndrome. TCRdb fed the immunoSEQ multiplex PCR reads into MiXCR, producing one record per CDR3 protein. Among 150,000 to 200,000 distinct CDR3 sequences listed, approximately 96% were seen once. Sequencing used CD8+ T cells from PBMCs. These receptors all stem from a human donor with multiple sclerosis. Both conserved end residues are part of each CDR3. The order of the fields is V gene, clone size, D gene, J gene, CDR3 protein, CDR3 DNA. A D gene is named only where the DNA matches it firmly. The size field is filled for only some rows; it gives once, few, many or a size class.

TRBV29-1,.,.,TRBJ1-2,CSVPGRRDYGYTF,TGCAGCGTTCCGGGACGGAGAGACTATGGCTACACCTTC
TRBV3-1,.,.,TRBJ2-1,CASTYSGWDEQFF,TGTGCCAGCACCTATAGCGGATGGGATGAGCAGTTCTTC
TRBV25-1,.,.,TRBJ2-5,CASSELIEEETQYF,TGTGCCAGCAGTGAACTGATAGAAGAAGAGACCCAGTACTTC
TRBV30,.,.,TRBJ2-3,CAWSEGRLFTDTQYF,TGTGCCTGGAGTGAGGGACGATTGTTCACAGATACGCAGTATTTT
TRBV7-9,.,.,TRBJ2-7,CASSTGEEQYF,TGTGCCAGCAGCACCGGGGAGGAGCAGTACTTC
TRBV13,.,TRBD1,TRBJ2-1,CASRGDRGSYNEQFF,TGTGCCAGCAGGGGGGACAGGGGGTCCTACAATGAGCAGTTCTTC
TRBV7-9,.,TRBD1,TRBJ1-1,CASRQGAVTEAFF,TGTGCCAGTCGACAGGGGGCTGTCACTGAAGCTTTCTTT
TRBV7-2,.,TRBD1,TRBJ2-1,CASSLTTGGNEQFF,TGTGCCAGCAGCCTAACGACAGGGGGCAATGAGCAGTTCTTC
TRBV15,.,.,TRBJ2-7,CATSREPVSSGPSYEQYF,TGTGCCACCAGCAGAGAACCGGTCTCGTCAGGACCCTCCTACGAGCAGTACTTC
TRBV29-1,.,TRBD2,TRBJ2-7,CSVRGDYEQYF,TGCAGCGTTCGGGGGGACTATGAGCAGTACTTC
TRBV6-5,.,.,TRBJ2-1,CASSLDSFYNEQFF,TGTGCCAGCAGTTTGGACAGCTTTTACAATGAGCAGTTCTTC
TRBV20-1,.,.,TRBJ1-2,CSARGANYGYTF,TGCAGTGCGAGAGGGGCTAACTATGGCTACACCTTC
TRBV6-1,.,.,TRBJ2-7,CASRAEIGLGPHPYEQYF,TGTGCCAGCAGGGCCGAGATTGGGTTAGGACCTCACCCATACGAGCAGTACTTC
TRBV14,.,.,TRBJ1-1,CASSSGVRNTEAFF,TGTGCCAGCAGTTCGGGGGTACGGAACACTGAAGCTTTCTTT
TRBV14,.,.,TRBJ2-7,CASSHAAYEQYF,TGTGCCAGCAGCCATGCAGCCTACGAGCAGTACTTC
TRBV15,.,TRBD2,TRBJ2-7,CATSLGRLAGISNF,TGTGCCACCAGCCTAGGGCGACTAGCGGGGATCTCGAACTTC
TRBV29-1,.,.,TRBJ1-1,CSVVSNTEAFF,TGCAGCGTTGTTTCAAACACTGAAGCTTTCTTT
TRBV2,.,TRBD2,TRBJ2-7,CASTGLAGDPYEQYF,TGTGCCAGCACCGGACTAGCGGGGGACCCCTACGAGCAGTACTTC
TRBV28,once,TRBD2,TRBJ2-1,CASSSLAGAWDEQFF,TGTGCCAGCAGTTCTCTAGCGGGAGCCTGGGATGAGCAGTTCTTC
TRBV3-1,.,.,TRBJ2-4,CASSPDKGNIQYF,TGTGCCAGCAGCCCCGACAAGGGAAACATTCAGTACTTC
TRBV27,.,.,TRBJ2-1,CASSSLLRYEQFF,TGTGCCAGCAGTTCCCTTTTGAGGTATGAGCAGTTCTTC
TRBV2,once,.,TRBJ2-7,CASSEPDRFYEQYF,TGTGCCAGCAGTGAACCAGACAGGTTCTACGAGCAGTACTTC
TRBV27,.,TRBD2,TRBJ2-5,CASSELAGVHQETQYF,TGTGCCAGCAGTGAACTAGCGGGGGTACACCAAGAGACCCAGTACTTC
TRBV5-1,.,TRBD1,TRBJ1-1,CASSLIRTGPLNTEAFF,TGCGCCAGCAGCTTGATTAGGACAGGGCCCTTGAACACTGAAGCTTTCTTT
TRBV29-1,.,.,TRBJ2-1,CSGLGAPYNEQFF,TGCAGCGGCCTAGGAGCCCCCTACAATGAGCAGTTCTTC
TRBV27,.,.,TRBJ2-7,CASSLRGSGSYEQYF,TGTGCCAGCAGTTTAAGGGGGTCCGGGTCCTACGAGCAGTACTTC
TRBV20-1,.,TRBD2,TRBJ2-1,CSARDSLAGILGAYNEQFF,TGCAGTGCTAGAGATTCCCTAGCGGGGATTCTTGGGGCATACAATGAGCAGTTCTTC
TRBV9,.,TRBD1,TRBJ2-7,CASSAGQGPYEQYF,TGTGCCAGCAGCGCGGGACAGGGACCTTACGAGCAGTACTTC
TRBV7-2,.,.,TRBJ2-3,CASSLGGEGRYTQYF,TGTGCCAGCAGCTTAGGCGGGGAAGGCCGATATACGCAGTATTTT
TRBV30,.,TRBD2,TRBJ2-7,CAWSGTPTSGTSGYYEQYF,TGTGCCTGGAGTGGCACCCCCACATCCGGGACTAGCGGATACTACGAGCAGTACTTC
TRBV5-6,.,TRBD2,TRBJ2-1,CASSGGLAAGEQFF,TGTGCCAGCAGCGGCGGACTAGCGGCCGGTGAGCAGTTCTTC
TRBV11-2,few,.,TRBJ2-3,CASSLGRERDTQYF,TGTGCCAGCAGCTTAGGCAGGGAGAGAGATACGCAGTATTTT
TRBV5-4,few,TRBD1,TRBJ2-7,CASSLGQGREQYF,TGTGCCAGCAGCTTAGGACAGGGGCGAGAGCAGTACTTC
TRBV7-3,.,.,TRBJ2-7,CASSWNRDYEQYF,TGTGCCAGCAGCTGGAACAGAGACTACGAGCAGTACTTC
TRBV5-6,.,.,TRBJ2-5,CASSLASSRETQYF,TGTGCCAGCAGCTTGGCGTCTAGCCGAGAGACCCAGTACTTC
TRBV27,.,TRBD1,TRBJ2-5,CASSQTGTGGQETQYF,TGTGCCAGCAGTCAAACCGGGACAGGGGGTCAAGAGACCCAGTACTTC
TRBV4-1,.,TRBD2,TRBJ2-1,CASSRGTSGGDEQFF,TGCGCCAGCAGCCGAGGGACTAGCGGGGGCGATGAGCAGTTCTTC